This T cell receptor beta chain was recorded in a study of T cell responses to AZD1222 COVID-19 vaccine. In the study overall: Pooling covered second doses at about 4 or about 12 weeks.

General study points: As reported, nearly half of all spike-specific TCRs target variant regions that are unmutated. Recipients of AZD1222 seropositive at baseline numbered only 6 or 7. All repertoire sampling was performed exclusively after the peak T cell response.

Worth noting for this clone: What it binds is not known.

Here immunoSEQ multiplex PCR was the method, and the copy in TCRdb shows in-frame clones only, minus some. The table includes approximately 110,000 clones, 70% to 90% detected once. Germline CDR1 is SQVTM and CDR2 is ANQGSEA. The CDR3 sequence is 10 residues long. V lost 5 bases to trimming and J lost 4 bases, with 5 bases between them. The receptor was derived from an adult in good health. The gene calls are TRBV29-1 and TRBJ1-1; D is undetermined. The material sequenced was peripheral blood, taken on day 0 of AZD1222 vaccination. The CDR3 spells CSVRSTEAFF. In DNA form, the CDR3 reads TGCAGCGTTCGGAGCACTGAAGCTTTCTTT.